This TCR beta chain was captured in a study of cytomegalovirus exposure and HLA in healthy donors. Healthy donors of bone marrow made up the group. PCR was performed using 60 Vbeta and 13 Jbeta primers. The repertoire was sequenced with immunoSEQ multiplex PCR; TCRdb's copy has only in-frame clones and lacks some. The data hold about 160,000 clones, with around 80% observed a single time. The germline CDR1 and CDR2 sequences are MNHEY and SMNVEV (reference sequence). The CDR3 runs 15 residues. V lost 5 bases, J lost 0 bases, and 6 bases stayed unmatched. Comments on this clone: Antigen specificity is unknown.

Broader study findings: In an earlier analysis, most TCR beta V segments were productive about 87% or about 30% of the time. The analysis excluded some indistinguishable V segments, including TRBV6-2 and TRBV6-3.

The V and J genes are TRBV27 and TRBJ2-7, with 8 nucleotides matching TRBD1. The receptor comes from a woman aged 18-35 years in good health and CMV-seronegative. Input material: PBMCs. CDR3 loop: CASSPRTGSSYEQYF. The CDR3 region has the DNA TGTGCCAGCAGTCCGCGGACAGGGAGCTCCTACGAGCAGTACTTC.